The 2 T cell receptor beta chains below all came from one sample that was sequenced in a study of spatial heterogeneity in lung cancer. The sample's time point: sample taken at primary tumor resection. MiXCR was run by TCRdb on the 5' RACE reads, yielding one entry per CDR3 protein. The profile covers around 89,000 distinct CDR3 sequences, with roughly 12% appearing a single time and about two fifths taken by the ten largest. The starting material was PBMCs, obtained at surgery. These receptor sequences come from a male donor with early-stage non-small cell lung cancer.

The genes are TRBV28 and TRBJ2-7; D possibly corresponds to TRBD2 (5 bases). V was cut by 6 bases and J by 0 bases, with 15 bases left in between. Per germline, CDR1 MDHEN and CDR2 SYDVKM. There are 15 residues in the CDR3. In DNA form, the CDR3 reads TGTGCCAGCAGCCCCAGCGGTAAAGCCTCCTACGAGCAGTACTTC. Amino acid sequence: CASSPSGKASYEQYF.

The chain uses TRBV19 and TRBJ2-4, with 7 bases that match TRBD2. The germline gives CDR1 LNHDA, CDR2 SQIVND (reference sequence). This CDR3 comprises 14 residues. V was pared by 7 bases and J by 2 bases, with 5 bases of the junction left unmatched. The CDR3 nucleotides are TGTGCCAGTAAGGAGCGGGGATCCAAAAACATTCAGTACTTC. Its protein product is CASKERGSKNIQYF.